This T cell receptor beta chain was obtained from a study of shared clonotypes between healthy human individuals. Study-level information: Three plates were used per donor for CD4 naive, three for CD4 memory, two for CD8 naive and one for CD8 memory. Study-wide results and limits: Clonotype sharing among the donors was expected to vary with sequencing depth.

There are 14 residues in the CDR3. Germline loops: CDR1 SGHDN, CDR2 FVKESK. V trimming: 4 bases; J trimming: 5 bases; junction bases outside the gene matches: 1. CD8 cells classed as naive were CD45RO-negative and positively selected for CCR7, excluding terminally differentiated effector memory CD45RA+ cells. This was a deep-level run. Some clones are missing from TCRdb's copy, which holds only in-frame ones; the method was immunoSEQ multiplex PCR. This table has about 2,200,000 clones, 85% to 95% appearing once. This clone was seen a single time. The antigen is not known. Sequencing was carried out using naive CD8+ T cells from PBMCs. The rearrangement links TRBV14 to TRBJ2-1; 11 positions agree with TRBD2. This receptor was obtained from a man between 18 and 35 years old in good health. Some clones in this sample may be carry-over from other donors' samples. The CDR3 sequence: CASSLGLADNEQFF. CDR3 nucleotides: TGTGCCAGCAGCCTGGGACTAGCGGACAATGAGCAGTTCTTC. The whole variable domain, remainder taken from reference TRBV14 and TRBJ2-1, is EAGVTQFPSHSVIEKGQTVTLRCDPISGHDNLYWYRRVMGKEIKFLLHFVKESKQDESGMPNNRFLAERTGGTYSTLKVQPAELEDSGVYFCASSLGLADNEQFFGPGTRLTVL.